These T cell receptor beta chains were read from a single sample in a study of CD8 T cells in ankylosing spondylitis. TCRdb used MiXCR to reprocess the 5' RACE reads, holding one entry per CDR3 protein. The sample has about 240,000 distinct CDR3 sequences; approximately 11% are singletons. The sample was blood, either unsorted or a sorted T cell fraction (not recorded which). The receptors here all came from a male donor with ankylosing spondylitis or in good health (not recorded which). Both conserved end residues are trimmed from each CDR3.

>TRBV5-1
ASSLLRASSYNEQF
>TRBV7-6
ASSSPWGAQETQY
>TRBV6-5
ASSYFSGVGYGYT
>TRBV6-5
ASSLGASGTSGTDTQY
>TRBV19
ASSTGGGGYT
>TRBV20-1
SARGGGPYEQY
>TRBV5-1
ATRTGPHSNQPQH
>TRBV20-1
SARDGTKTEAQY
>TRBV20-1
SARDLSPGQETQY
>TRBV6-5
ASSYSDKYEQY
>TRBV7-9
ASSLVGQGNYGYT
>TRBV5-1
ASRPAPGDTEQY
>TRBV2
ASSEREANEKLF
>TRBV29-1
SVELAGARIQY
>TRBV7-2
ASSFLGLAGVYEQY
>TRBV5-1
ASSFSDRINYGYT
>TRBV11-1
ASRGSTSRGWRNEQY
>TRBV5-1
ASSLTPLIAKNIQY
>TRBV6-5
ASSYSRGYNEQF
>TRBV7-9
ASSRRSSYNEQF
>TRBV9
ASSVVGPSGGSYEQY
>TRBV7-2
ASSWTSPYNEQF
>TRBV11-2
ASSQLTGTNTEAF
>TRBV10-3
AIRTGTASNNEQF
>TRBV9
ASSNSGFYGYT
>TRBV4-1
ASSQANSGSSSTDTQY
>TRBV28
ASSLLTRGNIQY
>TRBV29-1
SVELTVVGNEQF